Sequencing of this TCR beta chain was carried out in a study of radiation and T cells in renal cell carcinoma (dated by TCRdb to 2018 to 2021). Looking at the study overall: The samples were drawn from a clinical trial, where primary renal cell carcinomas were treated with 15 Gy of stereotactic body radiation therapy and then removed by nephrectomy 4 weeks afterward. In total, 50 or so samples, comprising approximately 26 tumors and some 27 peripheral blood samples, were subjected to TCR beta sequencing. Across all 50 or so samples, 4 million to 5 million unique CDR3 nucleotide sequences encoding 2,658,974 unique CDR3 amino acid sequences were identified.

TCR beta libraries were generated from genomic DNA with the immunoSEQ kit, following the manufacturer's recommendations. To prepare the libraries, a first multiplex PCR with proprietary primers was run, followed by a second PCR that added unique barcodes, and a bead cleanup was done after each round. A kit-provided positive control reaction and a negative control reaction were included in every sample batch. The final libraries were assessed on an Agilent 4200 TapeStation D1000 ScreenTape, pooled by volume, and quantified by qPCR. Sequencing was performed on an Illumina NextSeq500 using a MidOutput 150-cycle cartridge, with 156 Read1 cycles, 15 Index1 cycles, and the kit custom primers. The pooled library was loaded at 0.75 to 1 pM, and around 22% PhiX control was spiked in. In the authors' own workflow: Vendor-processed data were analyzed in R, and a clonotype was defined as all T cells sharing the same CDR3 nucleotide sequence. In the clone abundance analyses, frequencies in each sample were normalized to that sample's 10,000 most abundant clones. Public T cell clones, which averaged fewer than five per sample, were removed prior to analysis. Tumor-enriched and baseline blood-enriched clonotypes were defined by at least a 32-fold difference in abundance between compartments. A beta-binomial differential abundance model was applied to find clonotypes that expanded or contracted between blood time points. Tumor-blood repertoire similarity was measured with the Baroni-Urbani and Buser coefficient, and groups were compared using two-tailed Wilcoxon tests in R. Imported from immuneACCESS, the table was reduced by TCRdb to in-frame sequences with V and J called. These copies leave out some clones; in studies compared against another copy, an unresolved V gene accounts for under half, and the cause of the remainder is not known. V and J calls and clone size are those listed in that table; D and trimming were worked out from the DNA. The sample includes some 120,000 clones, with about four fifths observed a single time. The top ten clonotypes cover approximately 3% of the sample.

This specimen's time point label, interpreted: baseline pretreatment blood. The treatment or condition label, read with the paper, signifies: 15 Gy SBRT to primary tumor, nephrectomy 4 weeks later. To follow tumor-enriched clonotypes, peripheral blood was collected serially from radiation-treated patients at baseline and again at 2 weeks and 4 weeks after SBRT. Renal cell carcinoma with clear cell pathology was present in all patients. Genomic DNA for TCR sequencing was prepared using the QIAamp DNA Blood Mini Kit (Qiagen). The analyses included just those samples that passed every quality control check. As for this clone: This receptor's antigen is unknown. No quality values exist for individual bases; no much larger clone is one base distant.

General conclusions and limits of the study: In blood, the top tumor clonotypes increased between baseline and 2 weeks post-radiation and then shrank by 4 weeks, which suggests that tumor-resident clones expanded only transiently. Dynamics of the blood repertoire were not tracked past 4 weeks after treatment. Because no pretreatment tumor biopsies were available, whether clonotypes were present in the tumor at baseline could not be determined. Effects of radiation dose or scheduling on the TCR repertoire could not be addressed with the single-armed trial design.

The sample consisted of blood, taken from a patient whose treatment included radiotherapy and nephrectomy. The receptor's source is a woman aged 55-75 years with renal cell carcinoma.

The CDR3 region: CASSFPGGRGLVNTEAFF. The sequence in DNA is TGTGCCAGCAGCTTCCCAGGAGGAAGGGGGCTTGTGAACACTGAAGCTTTCTTT. The chain employs TRBV7-9 and TRBJ1-1; 7 bases in the middle match TRBD1. The germline V gene (reference sequence) sets CDR1 to SEHNR and CDR2 to FQNEAQ. The CDR3, from cysteine to phenylalanine, totals 18 residues. Just CDR3 DNA is preserved here, 54 bases in frame from base 1. Compared with germline, V lacks 3 bases and J lacks 0 bases; bases without a gene match: 13.